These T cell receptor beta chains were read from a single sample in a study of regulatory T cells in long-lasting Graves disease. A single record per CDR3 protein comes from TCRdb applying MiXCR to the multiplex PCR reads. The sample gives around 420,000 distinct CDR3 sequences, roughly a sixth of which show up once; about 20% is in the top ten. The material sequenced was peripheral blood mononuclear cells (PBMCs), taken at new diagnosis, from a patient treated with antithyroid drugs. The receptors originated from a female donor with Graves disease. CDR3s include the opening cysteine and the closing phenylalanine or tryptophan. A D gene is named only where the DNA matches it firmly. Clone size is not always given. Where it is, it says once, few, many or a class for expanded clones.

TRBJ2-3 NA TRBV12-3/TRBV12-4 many TGTGCCAGCAGTTTAGCCGGTAGCGGAGATACGCAGTATTTT CASSLAGSGDTQYF
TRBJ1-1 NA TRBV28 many TGTGCCAGCAGTGGAGGGCAGGGCACTGAAGCTTTCTTT CASSGGQGTEAFF
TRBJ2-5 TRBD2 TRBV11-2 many TGTGCCAGCAGCTTAGGAGTAGCGGGAGTGGGCGAGACCCAGTACTTC CASSLGVAGVGETQYF
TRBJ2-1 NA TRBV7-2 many TGTGCCAGCAGATGGAACCGGGACGCGGCCAATGAGCAGTTCTTC CASRWNRDAANEQFF
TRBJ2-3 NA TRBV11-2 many TGTGCCAGCAGCTTAGTGGGGGGCGGCACAGATACGCAGTATTTT CASSLVGGGTDTQYF
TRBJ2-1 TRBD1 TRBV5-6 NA TGTGCCAGCAGCTACAGGGGTGAGCAGTTCTTC CASSYRGEQFF
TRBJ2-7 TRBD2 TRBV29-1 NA TGCAGCGTTGCTTCAGCGGGAGGGTACGACGAGCAGTACTTC CSVASAGGYDEQYF
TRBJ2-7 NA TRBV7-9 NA TGTGCCAGCAGCTTAGCCGGGGACGAGCAGTGCTTC CASSLAGDEQCF
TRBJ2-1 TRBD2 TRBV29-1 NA TGCAGCGGGGTAGAGGCGGGAGGGCGGGATGAGCAGTTCTTC CSGVEAGGRDEQFF
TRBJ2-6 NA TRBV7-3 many TGTGCCAGCAGCTACGACGGTAGCTCTGGGGCCAACGTCCTGACTTTC CASSYDGSSGANVLTF
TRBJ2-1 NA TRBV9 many TGTGCCAGCAGCGGTGCAGTTCTGGGCAATGAGCAGTTCTTC CASSGAVLGNEQFF
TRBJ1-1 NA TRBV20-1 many TGCAGTGCGCGAGGGACTATGAACACTGAAGCTTTCTTT CSARGTMNTEAFF
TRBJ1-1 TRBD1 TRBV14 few TGTGCCAGCAGCCAAGACTACAGGGGGCGCTTTGCTGAAGCTTTCTTT CASSQDYRGRFAEAFF
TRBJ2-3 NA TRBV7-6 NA TGTGCCAGCAGCCCGATGCGATCCGGGGCCACAGATACGCAGTATTTT CASSPMRSGATDTQYF
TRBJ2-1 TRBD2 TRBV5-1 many TGCGCCAGCAGCTGGGGGGGGACTAACAATGAGCAGTTCTTC CASSWGGTNNEQFF
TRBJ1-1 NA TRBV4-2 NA TGTGCCAGCAGCCCATGTGACCCGCCAATTGAAGCTTTCTTT CASSPCDPPIEAFF
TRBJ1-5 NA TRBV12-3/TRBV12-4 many TGTGCCAGCAGTTTTGGGGACAACAATCAGCCCCAGCATTTT CASSFGDNNQPQHF